The present T cell receptor (beta chain) was sequenced within a study of cytomegalovirus exposure and HLA in healthy donors. Study-wide findings and caveats: A later analysis showed TCR association rates differing by HLA locus, peaking at DRB1 and lowest at HLA-C.

60 Vbeta and 13 Jbeta primers were used in PCR. Assay: immunoSEQ multiplex PCR; the TCRdb copy retains only in-frame clones and omits some. The top ten clones hold roughly 1.6% of a sample with a few hundred thousand clones, approximately 91% of them seen once. In this sample, this clone turned up once. As yet, its antigen is unknown. Material: PBMCs. This clonotype was sampled from a girl aged 2 to 10 in good health and CMV-seronegative.

The CDR3 region is CASSLVGQGISGELFF. In DNA, the CDR3 is TGCGCCAGCAGCTTGGTGGGACAGGGGATCTCCGGGGAGCTGTTTTTT. V is TRBV5-1 and J is TRBJ2-2; 10 bases match TRBD1. V trimming: 0 bases; J trimming: 6 bases; junction bases outside the gene matches: 5. CDR3 length: 16 amino acids. The germline gives CDR1 SGHRS, CDR2 YFSETQ. Full variable domain (missing parts from reference TRBV5-1 and TRBJ2-2): KAGVTQTPRYLIKTRGQQVTLSCSPISGHRSVSWYQQTPGQGLQFLFEYFSETQRNKGNFPGRFSGRQFSNSRSEMNVSTLELGDSALYLCASSLVGQGISGELFFGEGSRLTVL.